One and the same sample provided the 29 T cell receptor beta chains below, sequenced in a study of regulatory T cells in long-lasting Graves disease. To make TCR beta libraries, researchers used iRepertoire HTBI primers and Arm-PCR of CDR3 regions. TCRdb reprocessed the multiplex PCR reads via MiXCR and lists one record per CDR3 protein. The sample holds 600,000 to 800,000 distinct CDR3 sequences, about 32% seen once. The time point: persistent/refractory GD, antithyroid drugs over 5 years with positive TRAb. With RNA extracted from PBMCs as input, the TCR library was made. The specimen was peripheral blood mononuclear cells (PBMCs), collected when the disease was refractory, from a patient treated with antithyroid drugs. The receptors originated from a female donor with Graves disease.

The CDR3 sequence is CASSRGQPVDTQYF. CDR3 nucleotide sequence: TGCGCCAGCAGCCGGGGACAGCCCGTAGATACGCAGTATTTT. The chain links TRBV5-1 to TRBJ2-3; 7 bases align to TRBD1. Germline values: CDR1 SGHRS, CDR2 YFSETQ. V gave up 4 bases and J gave up 5 bases; unmatched junction bases: 7. CDR3 size: 14 residues.

The rearrangement uses TRBV6-1 and TRBJ2-5; 7 bases line up with TRBD2. The CDR3 runs 14 residues. Germline-derived CDR1 and CDR2 are MNHNS and SASEGT. With V trimmed by 7 bases and J by 3 bases, 8 bases remained unmatched. The CDR3, as DNA: TGTGCCAGCAACCCTCTTGCGGGAGAAGAGACCCAGTACTTC. Residues: CASNPLAGEETQYF.

In its sample, this clonotype was seen a few times. The chain carries TRBV11-2 and TRBJ1-6; tentative D call: TRBD1 (6 bases). V was trimmed by 6 bases and J by 8 bases, leaving 26 bases between them. The CDR3 runs to 18 residues. Germline V gives CDR1 SGHAT, CDR2 FQNNGV. The chain's CDR3 is CASSPLRTRGSLHSPLHF. For the CDR3, the DNA is TGTGCCAGCAGTCCACTCCGAACAAGGGGGTCTCTCCATTCACCCCTCCACTTT.

This clonotype came up many times. This sequence joins TRBV2 and TRBJ1-2; the match to TRBD1 covers 8 bases. From germline, CDR1 is SNHLY and CDR2 FYNNEI. There are 14 residues in the CDR3. The junction had 9 bases not matched to a gene; V was cut back by 7 bases and J by 5 bases. The DNA for the CDR3 is TGTGCCAGCACCGGGGACAGGATGGAATATGGCTACACCTTC. Protein sequence: CASTGDRMEYGYTF.

The chain couples TRBV6-9 to TRBJ1-1, with D unclear. In germline, CDR1 is MNHGY, CDR2 SVAAGI. The CDR3 consists of 13 residues. V lost 2 bases and J 3 bases, leaving 7 bases between the germline ends. In DNA, the CDR3 is TGTGCCAGCAGTTATGGTGTGGACACTGAAGCTTTCTTT. Its translation is CASSYGVDTEAFF.

This clonotype showed up just a few times. The rearrangement links TRBV2 to TRBJ2-6; D is ambiguous. The CDR3 has 16 amino acids. Germline CDR1 reads SNHLY; CDR2 reads FYNNEI. V dropped 5 bases and J dropped 0 bases, with 11 bases sitting between them. As DNA, the CDR3 is TGTGCCAGCAGTCTTGGGATTTCCTCTGGGGCCAACGTCCTGACTTTC. Its translation: CASSLGISSGANVLTF.

A few counts support this clonotype. The rearrangement links TRBV6-1 to TRBJ1-2, with 7 bases identical to TRBD1. The CDR3 runs 15 residues. Germline V gene data show CDR1 as MNHNS and CDR2 as SASEGT. V shed 5 bases, J shed 0 bases, and the junction held 6 bases outside the gene matches. The CDR3 spells CASSQGGLANYGYTF. CDR3 in DNA: TGTGCCAGCAGTCAAGGGGGCCTAGCTAACTATGGCTACACCTTC.

The chain is built from TRBV27 and TRBJ2-2; possibly TRBD2 for D (8 bases). Germline CDR1 MNHEY, CDR2 SMNVEV (reference sequence). The CDR3 spans 19 residues. Between the trimmed V and J ends, which lost 6 bases and 3 bases, there was a span of 26 bases. CDR3 DNA sequence: TGTGCCAGCAGAAAGGACAGGTCCTCAAGCGGGAGTTACACCGGGGAGCTGTTTTTT. It is translated as CASRKDRSSSGSYTGELFF.

To note about this clonotype: Just one base apart from a much larger clone, this may be a read error. The genes are TRBV6-2 or TRBV6-3 and TRBJ2-7, with TRBD2 matching 12 bases. CDR1 and CDR2 from the germline V gene are MNHEY and SVGEGT. There are 15 residues in the CDR3. The CDR3 nucleotides are TGTGCCAGCAGTGACGGGACTAGCGGGCTCTACAAGCAGTACTTC. It codes for CASSDGTSGLYKQYF.

This clonotype occurred many times. The rearrangement links TRBV28 to TRBJ1-1, with unresolved D. Germline V gene data show CDR1 as MDHEN and CDR2 as SYDVKM. Trimming took 4 bases from V and 2 from J, leaving 17 bases between them. The CDR3 loop spans 16 amino acids. The CDR3 is CASSSPIGVGNTEAFF. In nucleotides, the CDR3 is TGTGCCAGCAGTTCCCCCATCGGGGTTGGAAACACTGAAGCTTTCTTT.

This clonotype was detected only a few times. V usage is TRBV11-3 and J usage is TRBJ2-7; 9 nucleotides match TRBD2. The V segment lost 5 bases and the J segment 5 bases; nucleotides outside the gene matches: 10. CDR3 length: 15 amino acids. The V gene's germline CDR1 is SGHNT and CDR2 YENEEA. The CDR3 loop is CASSATGTSIDEQYF. The CDR3 nucleotides read TGTGCCAGCAGCGCTACCGGGACTAGCATTGACGAGCAGTACTTC.

This clonotype has more than one count but fewer than ten. The gene calls are TRBV29-1 and TRBJ2-7; the match to TRBD1 covers 7 bases. The ends lost 7 bases at V and 0 bases at J; junction bases unmatched: 6. CDR1 and CDR2 from the germline V gene are SQVTM and ANQGSEA. This CDR3 is built from 13 residues. CDR3 loop: CSAGQARSYEQYF. The DNA for the CDR3 is TGCAGCGCTGGACAGGCCCGCTCCTACGAGCAGTACTTC.

This clonotype was observed a single time. The V call is TRBV5-1, the J call TRBJ1-1; no reliable D call. The CDR3 spans 13 residues. Germline V gives CDR1 SGHRS, CDR2 YFSETQ. Trimming took 10 bases from V and 1 from J, leaving 14 bases between them. CDR3 residues: CASHGEGNTEAFF. CDR3 bases: TGCGCCTCCCATGGGGAGGGGAACACTGAAGCTTTCTTT.

The V and J genes are TRBV20-1 and TRBJ1-5; maybe TRBD1 (6 bases). The CDR3 extends over 15 amino acids. Between the trimmed V and J ends, which lost 3 bases and 3 bases, there was a span of 15 bases. Germline CDR1 reads DFQATT; CDR2 reads SNEGSKA (reference sequence). CDR3 protein: CSASERMGANQPQHF. In nucleotides, the CDR3 is TGCAGTGCTAGTGAAAGAATGGGGGCCAATCAGCCCCAGCATTTT.

About this clonotype: A single base is all that separates this from a far larger clone, so a read error is likely. The chain recombines TRBV11-2 with TRBJ1-2; D is perhaps TRBD1 (6 bases). The CDR3 runs to 14 residues. The V gene's germline CDR1 is SGHAT and CDR2 FQNNGV. CDR3 loop: CASILQGPNYDYTF. The CDR3 DNA is TGTGCCAGCATCCTACAGGGACCAAACTATGACTACACCTTC.

The chain joins TRBV5-6 to TRBJ1-5, with 7 bases that match TRBD1. Germline V CDR1 and CDR2: SGHDT, YYEEEE. The CDR3 spans 16 residues. J lost 6 bases, V lost 4 bases, and 13 bases had no gene match. In nucleotides, the CDR3 is TGTGCCAGCAGCACGAGGTCAGGGGGTTCTCGTCAGCCCCAGCATTTT. Encoded protein: CASSTRSGGSRQPQHF.

The rearrangement joins TRBV11-2 to TRBJ2-3, with D possibly TRBD2 on 7 matching bases. V was cut by 2 bases and J by 1 base, with 13 bases left in between. The CDR3 runs 16 residues. Germline loops: CDR1 SGHAT, CDR2 FQNNGV. This CDR3 reads CASSLRGASGTDTQYF. The CDR3, as DNA: TGTGCCAGCAGCTTACGGGGGGCGTCCGGCACAGATACGCAGTATTTT.

This clonotype has ten or more counts. The chain is built from TRBV16 and TRBJ2-7; 8 bases line up with TRBD1. The CDR3 contains 15 residues. The germline CDR1 and CDR2 sequences are KGHSY and FQNENV. Trimming at V came to 0 bases and at J to 7 bases, leaving 8 bases not matched to a gene. The CDR3 nucleotides are TGTGCCAGCAGCCAATCGATCCAGGGGGCGGTAGAGCAGTACTTC. This encodes CASSQSIQGAVEQYF.

The chain couples TRBV6-1 to TRBJ1-5; D not certain. The CDR3 is 13 residues long. Per the germline V gene, CDR1 is MNHNS and CDR2 is SASEGT. V was clipped by 7 bases and J by 4 bases, with 11 bases between them. This chain's CDR3 is CASIDEPNQPQHF. CDR3 DNA sequence: TGTGCCAGCATTGATGAACCAAATCAGCCCCAGCATTTT.

This clonotype was detected ten times or more. The rearrangement uses TRBV28 and TRBJ1-2; D not certain. Germline V gives CDR1 MDHEN, CDR2 SYDVKM. V shed 3 bases and J shed 8 bases, with 19 bases lying between them. This CDR3 has 15 amino acids. The CDR3 spells CASSFPWRRRDGYTF. As DNA, the CDR3 is TGTGCCAGCAGTTTTCCCTGGAGACGGCGCGACGGCTACACCTTC.

This clonotype was counted a few times. The V call is TRBV29-1, the J call TRBJ2-6; D not resolved. From germline, CDR1 is SQVTM and CDR2 ANQGSEA. The V gene lost 7 bases and the J gene lost 3 bases, with 10 bases spanning the gap. The CDR3 totals 13 residues. Here the CDR3 reads CSAYLDGANVLTF. In DNA, the CDR3 is TGCAGCGCCTACTTGGATGGGGCCAACGTCCTGACTTTC. Full variable domain (missing parts from reference TRBV29-1 and TRBJ2-6): SAVISQKPSRDICQRGTSLTIQCQVDSQVTMMFWYRQQPGQSLTLIATANQGSEATYESGFVIDKFPISRPNLTFSTLTVSNMSPEDSSIYLCSAYLDGANVLTFGAGSRLTVL.

This clonotype was seen a handful of times. The chain combines TRBV5-1 with TRBJ2-1, with TRBD2 matching 9 bases. With V trimmed by 0 bases and J by 8 bases, 9 bases remained unmatched. Germline CDR1 is SGHRS and CDR2 is YFSETQ. The CDR3 consists of 16 residues. The CDR3: CASSLAAGAGGYEQFF. For the CDR3, the DNA is TGCGCCAGCAGCTTGGCCGCAGGGGCGGGAGGGTATGAGCAGTTCTTC.

This clonotype was counted a few times. The chain links TRBV5-4 to TRBJ2-5; tentatively, D is TRBD2 (6 bases). Germline V gene data show CDR1 as SGHNT and CDR2 as YYREEE (reference sequence). Deletions cut 4 bases from V and 5 bases from J, with 12 bases between. CDR3 length equals 13 residues. This CDR3 is CASSQTSSETQYF. The CDR3 DNA reads TGTGCCAGCAGCCAGACTAGTTCGGAGACCCAGTACTTC.

This chain links TRBV6-2 or TRBV6-3 with TRBJ2-5; 12 bases match TRBD2. Germline V gene lookup returns CDR1 MNHEY and CDR2 SVGEGT. With 8 bases clipped from V and 5 bases from J, the junction kept 12 bases outside the gene matches. The CDR3 is 16 amino acids. CDR3 DNA sequence: TGTGCCAGCGCTAGGACTAGCGGGACGTTAGGGGAGACCCAGTACTTC. Protein sequence: CASARTSGTLGETQYF.

A note on this clonotype: The CDR3 end shows no conserved phenylalanine or tryptophan, and so a read error is likely. This chain joins TRBV5-1 and TRBJ1-2; D not certain. The CDR3 consists of 13 residues. Per germline, CDR1 SGHRS and CDR2 YFSETQ. CDR3 residues: CVSSLSTNYGYTL. CDR3 bases: TGCGTCAGCAGCCTATCAACGAACTATGGCTACACCCTC.

There are many counts of this clonotype. This chain uses TRBV28 with TRBJ1-6; D perhaps matches TRBD1 (5 bases). The CDR3 has 14 amino acids. Deletions cut 6 bases from V and 9 bases from J, with 15 bases between. Per the germline V gene, CDR1 is MDHEN and CDR2 is SYDVKM. This chain's CDR3 is CASSSGRMGSPLHF. For the CDR3, the DNA is TGTGCCAGCAGCTCGGGGCGTATGGGTTCACCCCTCCACTTT.

The chain couples TRBV10-3 to TRBJ1-2; no reliable D call. Germline assignment: CDR1 ENHRY and CDR2 SYGVKD. With 0 bases removed from V and 6 bases from J, the gap between germline ends came to 8 bases. CDR3 length: 13 amino acids. This CDR3 reads CAISESGYDGYTF. Here the CDR3 DNA reads TGTGCCATCAGTGAGTCGGGATACGATGGCTACACCTTC.

This clonotype was recorded at least ten times. The chain carries TRBV12-3 or TRBV12-4 and TRBJ2-5, with 7 bases fitting TRBD1. V gave up 6 bases and J gave up 5 bases; unmatched junction bases: 9. CDR3 size: 14 residues. This chain's CDR3 is CASSSSGGRETQYF. In DNA form, the CDR3 reads TGTGCCAGCAGCTCCTCAGGGGGTAGGGAGACCCAGTACTTC.

The genes are TRBV7-9 and TRBJ2-6, with 9 bases matching TRBD1. Germline CDR1 and CDR2: SEHNR and FQNEAQ (reference sequence). V shed 5 bases and J 3 bases; nucleotides not matched to a gene: 17. The CDR3 has 20 residues. The CDR3 nucleotides read TGTGCCAGCAGCCCCCCCCACGCGAGCCGGGACAGGGTTGGGGCCAACGTCCTGACTTTC. Amino acids: CASSPPHASRDRVGANVLTF.